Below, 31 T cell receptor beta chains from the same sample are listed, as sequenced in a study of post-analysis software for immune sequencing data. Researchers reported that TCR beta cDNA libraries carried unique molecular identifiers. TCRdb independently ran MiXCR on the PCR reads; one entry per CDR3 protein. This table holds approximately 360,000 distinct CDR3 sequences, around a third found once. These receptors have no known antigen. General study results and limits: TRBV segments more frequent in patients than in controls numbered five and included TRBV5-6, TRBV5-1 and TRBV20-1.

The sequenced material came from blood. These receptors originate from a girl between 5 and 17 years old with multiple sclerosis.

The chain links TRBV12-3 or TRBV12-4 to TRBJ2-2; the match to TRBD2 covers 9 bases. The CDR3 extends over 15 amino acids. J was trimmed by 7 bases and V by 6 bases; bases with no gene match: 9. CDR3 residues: CASSIAGESNGELFF. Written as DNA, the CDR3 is TGTGCCAGCAGCATAGCGGGGGAATCGAACGGGGAGCTGTTTTTT.

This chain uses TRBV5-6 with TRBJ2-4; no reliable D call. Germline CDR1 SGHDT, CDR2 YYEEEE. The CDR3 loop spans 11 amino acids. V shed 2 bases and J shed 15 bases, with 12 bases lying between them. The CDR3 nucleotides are TGTGCCAGCAGCTTCGCCACCCTGTGGTACTTC. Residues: CASSFATLWYF.

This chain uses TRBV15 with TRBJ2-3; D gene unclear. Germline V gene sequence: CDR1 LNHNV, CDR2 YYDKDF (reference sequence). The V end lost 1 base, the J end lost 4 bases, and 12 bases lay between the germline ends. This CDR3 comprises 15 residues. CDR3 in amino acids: CATSRVPRNADTQYF. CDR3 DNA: TGTGCCACCAGCAGAGTTCCGCGGAACGCAGATACGCAGTATTTT.

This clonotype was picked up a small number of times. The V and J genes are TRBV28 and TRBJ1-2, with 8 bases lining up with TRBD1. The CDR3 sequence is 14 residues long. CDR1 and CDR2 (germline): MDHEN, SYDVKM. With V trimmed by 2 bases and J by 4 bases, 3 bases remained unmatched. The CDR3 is CASSLPDRGYGYTF. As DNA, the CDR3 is TGTGCCAGCAGTTTACCCGACAGGGGCTATGGCTACACCTTC.

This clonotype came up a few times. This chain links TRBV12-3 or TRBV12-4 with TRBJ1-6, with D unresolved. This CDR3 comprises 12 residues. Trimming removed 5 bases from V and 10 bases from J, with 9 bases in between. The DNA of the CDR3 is TGTGCCAGCAGTCCATTCCGGTCACCCCTCCACTTT. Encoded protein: CASSPFRSPLHF.

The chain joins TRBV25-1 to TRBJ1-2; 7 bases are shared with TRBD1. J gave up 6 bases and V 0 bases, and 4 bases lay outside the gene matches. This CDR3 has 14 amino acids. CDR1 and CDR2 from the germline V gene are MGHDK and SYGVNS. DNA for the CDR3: TGTGCCAGCAGTGAATACATTACAGGGGATGGCTACACCTTC. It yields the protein CASSEYITGDGYTF.

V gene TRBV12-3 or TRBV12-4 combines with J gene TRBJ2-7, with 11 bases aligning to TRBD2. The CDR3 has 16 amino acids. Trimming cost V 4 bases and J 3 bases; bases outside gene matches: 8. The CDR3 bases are TGTGCCAGCAGTTCCGAACTAGCGGGGGATGTCTACGAGCAGTACTTC. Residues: CASSSELAGDVYEQYF.

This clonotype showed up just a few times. The CDR3 nucleotides are TGTGCCAGCACCCCGGGACTAGCGGGGTGGGAGACCCAGTACTTC. Its protein product is CASTPGLAGWETQYF. V is TRBV12-3 or TRBV12-4 and J is TRBJ2-5; 13 nucleotides agree with TRBD2. J gave up 5 bases and V 7 bases, and 7 bases lay outside the gene matches. This CDR3 comprises 15 residues.

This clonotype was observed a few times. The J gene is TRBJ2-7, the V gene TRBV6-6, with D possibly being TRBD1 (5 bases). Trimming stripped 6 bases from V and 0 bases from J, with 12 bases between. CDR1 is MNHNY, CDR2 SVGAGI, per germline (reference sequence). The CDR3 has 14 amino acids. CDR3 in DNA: TGTGCCAGCAGAATTCAGGGAAACTCCTACGAGCAGTACTTC. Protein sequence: CASRIQGNSYEQYF.

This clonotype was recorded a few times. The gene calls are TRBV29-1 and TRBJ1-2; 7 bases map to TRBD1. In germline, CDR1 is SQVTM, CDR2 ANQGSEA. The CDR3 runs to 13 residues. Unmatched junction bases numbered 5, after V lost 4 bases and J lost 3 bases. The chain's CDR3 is CSVALGQDYGYTF. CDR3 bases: TGCAGCGTTGCTCTTGGACAGGACTATGGCTACACCTTC.

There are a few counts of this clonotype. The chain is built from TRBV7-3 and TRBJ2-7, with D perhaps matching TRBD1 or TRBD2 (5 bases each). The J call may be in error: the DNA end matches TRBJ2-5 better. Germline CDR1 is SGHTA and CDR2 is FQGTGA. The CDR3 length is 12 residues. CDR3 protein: CASSLQGQTQYF. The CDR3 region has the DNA TGTGCCAGCAGCCTCCAGGGACAGACCCAGTACTTC.

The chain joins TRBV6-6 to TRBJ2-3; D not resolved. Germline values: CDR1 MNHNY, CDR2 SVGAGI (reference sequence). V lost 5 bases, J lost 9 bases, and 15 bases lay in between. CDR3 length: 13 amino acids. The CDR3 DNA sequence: TGTGCCAGCAGTAACGCGCACTACCGGACGCAGTATTTT. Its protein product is CASSNAHYRTQYF.

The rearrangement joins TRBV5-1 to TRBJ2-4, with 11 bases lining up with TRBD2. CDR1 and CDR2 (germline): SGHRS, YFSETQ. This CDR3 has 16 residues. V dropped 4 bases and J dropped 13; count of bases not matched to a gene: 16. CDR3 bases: TGCGCCAGCAGCCCGGTAGCGGGGGGGCCTTCAAATGAGCAGTACTTC. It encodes CASSPVAGGPSNEQYF.

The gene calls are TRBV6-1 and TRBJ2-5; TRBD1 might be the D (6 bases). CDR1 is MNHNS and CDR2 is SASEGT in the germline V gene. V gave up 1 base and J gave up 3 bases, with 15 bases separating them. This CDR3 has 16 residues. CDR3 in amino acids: CASSEVHTGTKETQYF. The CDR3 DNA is TGTGCCAGCAGTGAAGTCCACACCGGGACAAAAGAGACCCAGTACTTC.

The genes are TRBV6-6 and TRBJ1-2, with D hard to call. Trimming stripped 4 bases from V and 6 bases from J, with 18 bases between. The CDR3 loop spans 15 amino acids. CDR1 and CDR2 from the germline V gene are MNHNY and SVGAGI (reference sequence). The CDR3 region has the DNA TGTGCCAGCAGTTTTGTAACAGCGGGCTATAATGGCTACACCTTC. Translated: CASSFVTAGYNGYTF.

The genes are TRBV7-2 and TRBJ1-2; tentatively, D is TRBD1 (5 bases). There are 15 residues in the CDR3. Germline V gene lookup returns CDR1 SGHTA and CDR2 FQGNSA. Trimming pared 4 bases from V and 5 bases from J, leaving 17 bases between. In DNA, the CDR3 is TGTGCCAGCAGCTCTGGAGGGGTAGGAGTTTATGGCTACACCTTC. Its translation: CASSSGGVGVYGYTF.

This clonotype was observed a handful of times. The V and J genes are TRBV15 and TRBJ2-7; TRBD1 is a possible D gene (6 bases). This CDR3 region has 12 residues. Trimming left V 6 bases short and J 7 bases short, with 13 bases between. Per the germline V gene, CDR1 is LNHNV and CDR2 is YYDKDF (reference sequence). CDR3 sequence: CATSSGHYEQYF. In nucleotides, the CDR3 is TGTGCCACCAGTTCGGGACACTATGAGCAGTACTTC. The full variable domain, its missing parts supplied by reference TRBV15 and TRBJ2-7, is DAMVIQNPRYQVTQFGKPVTLSCSQTLNHNVMYWYQQKSSQAPKLLFHYYDKDFNNEADTPDNFQSRRPNTSFCFLDIRSPGLGDTAMYLCATSSGHYEQYFGPGTRLTVT.

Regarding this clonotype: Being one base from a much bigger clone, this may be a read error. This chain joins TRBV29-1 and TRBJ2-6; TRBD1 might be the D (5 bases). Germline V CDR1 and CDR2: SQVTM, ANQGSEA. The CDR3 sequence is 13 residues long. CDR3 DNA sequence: TGCAGCGTGTCCAGTCCTGGGGCCAACGTCCGGACTTTC. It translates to CSVSSPGANVRTF.

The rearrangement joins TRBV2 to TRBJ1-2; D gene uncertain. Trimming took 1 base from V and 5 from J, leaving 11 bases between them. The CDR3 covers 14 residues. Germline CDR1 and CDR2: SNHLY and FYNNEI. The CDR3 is CASSEGPGLYGYTF. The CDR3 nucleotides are TGTGCCAGCAGTGAAGGGCCCGGGTTGTATGGCTACACCTTC. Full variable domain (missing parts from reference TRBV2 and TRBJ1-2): EPEVTQTPSHQVTQMGQEVILRCVPISNHLYFYWYRQILGQKVEFLVSFYNNEISEKSEIFDDQFSVERPDGSNFTLKIRSTKLEDSAMYFCASSEGPGLYGYTFGSGTRLTVV.

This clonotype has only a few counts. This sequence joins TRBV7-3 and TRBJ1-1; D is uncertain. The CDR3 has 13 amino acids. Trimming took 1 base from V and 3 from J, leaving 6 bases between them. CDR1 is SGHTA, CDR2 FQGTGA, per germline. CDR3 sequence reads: CASSLSADTEAFF. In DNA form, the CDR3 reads TGTGCCAGCAGCTTAAGCGCTGACACTGAAGCTTTCTTT.

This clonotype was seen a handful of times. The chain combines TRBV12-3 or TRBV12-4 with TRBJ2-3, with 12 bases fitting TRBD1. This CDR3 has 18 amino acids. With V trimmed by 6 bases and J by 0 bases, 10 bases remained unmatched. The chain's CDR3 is CASSSGQGAYLSTDTQYF. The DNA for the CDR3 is TGTGCCAGCAGCTCGGGACAGGGGGCTTACCTCAGCACAGATACGCAGTATTTT.

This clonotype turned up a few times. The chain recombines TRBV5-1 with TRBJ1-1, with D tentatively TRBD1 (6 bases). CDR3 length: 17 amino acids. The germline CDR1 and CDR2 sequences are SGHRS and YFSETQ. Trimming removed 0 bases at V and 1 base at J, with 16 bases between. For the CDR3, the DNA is TGCGCCAGCAGCTTGGGCCGCGGGGGCAGGGGGAACACTGAAGCTTTCTTT. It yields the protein CASSLGRGGRGNTEAFF.

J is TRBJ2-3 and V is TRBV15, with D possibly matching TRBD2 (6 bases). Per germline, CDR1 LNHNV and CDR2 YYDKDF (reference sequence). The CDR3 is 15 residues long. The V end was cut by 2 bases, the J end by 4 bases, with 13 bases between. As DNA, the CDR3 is TGTGCCACCAGCAGACATCTGTCTAGCGCAGATACGCAGTATTTT. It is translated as CATSRHLSSADTQYF. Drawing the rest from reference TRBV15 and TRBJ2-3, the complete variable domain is DAMVIQNPRYQVTQFGKPVTLSCSQTLNHNVMYWYQQKSSQAPKLLFHYYDKDFNNEADTPDNFQSRRPNTSFCFLDIRSPGLGDTAMYLCATSRHLSSADTQYFGPGTRLTVL.

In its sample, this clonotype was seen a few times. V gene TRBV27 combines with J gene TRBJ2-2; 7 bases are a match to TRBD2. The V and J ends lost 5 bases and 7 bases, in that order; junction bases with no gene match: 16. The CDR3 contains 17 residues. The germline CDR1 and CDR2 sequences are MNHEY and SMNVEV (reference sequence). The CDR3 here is CASSPNTGLPLGGELFF. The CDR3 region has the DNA TGTGCCAGCAGTCCAAACACGGGACTACCTTTAGGCGGGGAGCTGTTTTTT.

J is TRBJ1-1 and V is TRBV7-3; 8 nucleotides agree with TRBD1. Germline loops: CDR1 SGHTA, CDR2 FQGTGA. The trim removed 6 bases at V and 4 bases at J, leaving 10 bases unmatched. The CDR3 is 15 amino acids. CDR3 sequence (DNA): TGTGCCAGCAGACAAGGACAGGGAGGTGCCACTGAAGCTTTCTTT. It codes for CASRQGQGGATEAFF.

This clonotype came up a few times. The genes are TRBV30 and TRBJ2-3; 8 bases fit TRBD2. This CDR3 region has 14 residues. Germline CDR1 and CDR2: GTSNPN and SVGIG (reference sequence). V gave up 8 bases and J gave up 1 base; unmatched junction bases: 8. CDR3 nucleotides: TGTGCCCTCGGGGGGGGGCTGGGCACAGATACGCAGTATTTT. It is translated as CALGGGLGTDTQYF.

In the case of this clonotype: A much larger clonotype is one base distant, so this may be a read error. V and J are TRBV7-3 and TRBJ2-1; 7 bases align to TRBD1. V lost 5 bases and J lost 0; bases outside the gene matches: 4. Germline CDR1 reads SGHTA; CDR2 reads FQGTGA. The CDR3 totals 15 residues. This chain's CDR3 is CASSPRQGSYNEQFF. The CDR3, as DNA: TGTGCCAGCAGCCCCCGACAGGGCTCCTACAATGAGCAGTTCTTC.

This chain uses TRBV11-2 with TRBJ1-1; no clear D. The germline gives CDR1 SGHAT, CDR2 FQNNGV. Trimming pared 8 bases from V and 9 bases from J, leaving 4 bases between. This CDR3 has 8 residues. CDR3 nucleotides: TGTGCCAGCCCCAAAGCTTTCTTT. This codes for CASPKAFF.

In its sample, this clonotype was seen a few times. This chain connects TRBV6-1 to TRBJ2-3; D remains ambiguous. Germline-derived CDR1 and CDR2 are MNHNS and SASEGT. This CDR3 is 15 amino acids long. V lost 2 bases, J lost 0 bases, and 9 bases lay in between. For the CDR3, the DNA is TGTGCCAGCAGTGAAACGGCAGGTAGCACAGATACGCAGTATTTT. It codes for CASSETAGSTDTQYF.

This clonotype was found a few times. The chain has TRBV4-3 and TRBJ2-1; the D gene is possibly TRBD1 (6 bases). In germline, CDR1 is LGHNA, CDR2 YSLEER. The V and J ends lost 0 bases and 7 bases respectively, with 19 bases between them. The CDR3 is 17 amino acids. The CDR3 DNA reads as TGCGCCAGCAGCCAAGATGGTTGGGGGCGCCCGCCAAATGAGCAGTTCTTC. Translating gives CASSQDGWGRPPNEQFF.

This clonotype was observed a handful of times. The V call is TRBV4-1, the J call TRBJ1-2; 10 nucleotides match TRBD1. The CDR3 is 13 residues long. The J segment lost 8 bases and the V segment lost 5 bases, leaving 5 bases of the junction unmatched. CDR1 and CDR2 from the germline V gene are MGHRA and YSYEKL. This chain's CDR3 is CASSFDRGQGYTF. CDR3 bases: TGCGCCAGCAGCTTCGACAGGGGGCAAGGCTACACCTTC.